This T cell receptor beta chain came from a study of blood T cell repertoires in COVID-19. Study-wide context: Specimens from acute and convalescent COVID-19 originated in the United States, Italy and Spain. PBMCs, B-cell-depleted T cells, or T cells provided the cDNA or gDNA that made up the material.

Methods used by the authors: Nucleated cell counts were estimated from reference gene primer amplification. Clones were sequenced by immunoSEQ multiplex PCR, and TCRdb holds only the in-frame ones, with some missing. V, J and clone size were drawn from that table, and D and trimming were deduced from the DNA. The sample yields around 75,000 clones, 84% seen once. V lost 6 bases, J lost 4 bases, and 0 bases stayed unmatched. The CDR3 extends over 12 amino acids. The germline V gene encodes CDR1 MGHDK and CDR2 SYGVNS. This chain uses TRBV25-1 with TRBJ1-2; TRBD1 aligns across 9 bases. The source is a man aged 45-65 years with COVID-19, enrolled during active disease. Sample: peripheral blood. CDR3 protein: CASRTGGYGYTF. CDR3 DNA: TGTGCCAGCAGGACAGGGGGCTATGGCTACACCTTC.